This TCR beta chain was documented in a study of cytomegalovirus exposure and HLA in healthy donors. The PCR used 60 Vbeta and 13 Jbeta primers. TCRdb's copy holds only in-frame clones and misses some; the assay was immunoSEQ multiplex PCR. The data hold roughly 110,000 clones, with 65% to 75% observed a single time. About this clone itself: The antigen remains unidentified.

Study conclusions and caveats: Versus the approximately 700-donor mean, an Asian-associated ancestry cluster reportedly showed fewer N-insertions in a later analysis.

The CDR3 has 15 amino acids. Germline V gene sequence: CDR1 MDHEN, CDR2 SYDVKM. Trimming left V 7 bases short and J 8 bases short, with 22 bases between. This TCR was recovered from a man under 40 in good health and CMV-seropositive. The material sequenced was PBMCs. This chain uses TRBV28 with TRBJ2-3, with D possibly TRBD2 on 5 matching bases. The CDR3: CASTTQTFEAGTQYF. The CDR3 DNA is TGTGCCAGCACGACTCAGACCTTCGAGGCGGGTACGCAGTATTTT.